Many counts were recorded for the clone carrying this T cell receptor (beta chain). This specimen belongs to a study of breast tumors, draining lymph nodes, adjacent tissues. TCRdb re-analysed the multiplex PCR reads in MiXCR, keeping a single row per CDR3 protein. The sample yields about 220,000 distinct CDR3 sequences, 30% to 35% seen once. Axillary draining lymph nodes of breast cancer patients supplied the node samples. The V and J ends lost 5 bases and 3 bases respectively, with 10 bases between them. Germline loops: CDR1 SGHRS, CDR2 YFSETQ. The CDR3 consists of 13 residues. The sequence was collected from a female donor with breast cancer. Some clones in this sample may be carry-over from other donors' samples. The rearrangement links TRBV5-1 to TRBJ2-3; D not certain. Specimen: axillary lymph node tissue. The CDR3 sequence is CASREAGTDTQYF. DNA for the CDR3: TGCGCCAGCAGAGAAGCAGGAACAGATACGCAGTATTTT.